This TCR beta chain was identified in a study of cytomegalovirus exposure and HLA in healthy donors. PCR involved 60 Vbeta and 13 Jbeta primers. Generated by immunoSEQ multiplex PCR, the TCRdb table keeps only in-frame clones and is missing some. The sample includes under 200,000 clones, roughly 68% of them seen just once. The ends lost 2 bases at V and 7 bases at J; junction bases unmatched: 7. Germline CDR1 is MRHNA and CDR2 is SNTAGT. The CDR3 is 14 residues long. As concerns this clone: Its antigen is as yet unknown.

Overall study findings and caveats: Common viral pathogens (according to a later analysis) appeared linked to several of the most significant clusters. Available immune exposure information was restricted to CMV serostatus only. With high specificity and sensitivity, the classifier reportedly diagnosed cytomegalovirus status.

The rearrangement uses TRBV6-4 and TRBJ1-2; 7 bases are shared with TRBD1. The source material was PBMCs. The clonotype originates from a woman aged 25 to 39 in good health and CMV-seronegative. CDR3 amino acids: CASSDGEGAGGYTF. In DNA, the CDR3 is TGTGCCAGCAGTGACGGCGAGGGGGCTGGTGGCTACACCTTC.